This entry lists 19 T cell receptor beta chains sequenced from one sample in a study of early stage breast cancer tumors. The repertoire was sequenced with immunoSEQ multiplex PCR; TCRdb's copy has only in-frame clones and lacks some. The data contain more than 65,000 clones, roughly 80% of them singletons. The sequenced sample was blood. The receptors were gathered from a person aged 35-49 years with breast cancer.

The chain carries TRBV6-5 and TRBJ1-2; perhaps TRBD1 as D (6 bases). The CDR3 has 14 residues. Trimming left V 4 bases short and J 5 bases short, with 14 bases between. The V gene's germline CDR1 is MNHEY and CDR2 SVGAGI. The CDR3 spells CASSSGTRGYGYTF. CDR3 in DNA: TGTGCCAGCAGTTCCGGGACAAGGGGATATGGCTACACCTTC.

The chain uses TRBV7-9 and TRBJ2-5; a possible D gene is TRBD1 (6 bases). The V gene's germline CDR1 is SEHNR and CDR2 FQNEAQ (reference sequence). This CDR3 is 14 amino acids long. With 1 base removed from V and 0 bases from J, the gap between germline ends came to 6 bases. The CDR3 DNA sequence: TGTGCCAGCAGCTTAGACAGGGACCAAGAGACCCAGTACTTC. It encodes CASSLDRDQETQYF.

The chain uses TRBV6-6 and TRBJ2-7; D is unclear. CDR1 and CDR2 (germline): MNHNY, SVGAGI (reference sequence). This CDR3 has 12 residues. V was trimmed by 3 bases and J by 3 bases, leaving 6 bases between them. In DNA form, the CDR3 reads TGTGCCAGCAGTTATGGGAACTACGAGCAGTACTTC. Amino acid sequence: CASSYGNYEQYF.

The chain uses TRBV6-1 and TRBJ2-7; 7 bases are a match to TRBD1. This CDR3 spans 14 amino acids. Germline V CDR1 and CDR2: MNHNS, SASEGT. V trimming: 5 bases; J trimming: 4 bases; junction bases outside the gene matches: 8. This CDR3 is CASSRDSNGYEQYF. DNA of the CDR3: TGTGCCAGCAGTCGGGACAGTAATGGGTACGAGCAGTACTTC.

This clone was seen more than once but under ten times. The chain uses TRBV6-5 and TRBJ1-2; D gene uncertain. The V end lost 4 bases, the J end lost 0 bases, and 12 bases lay between the germline ends. This CDR3 comprises 15 residues. CDR1 and CDR2 (germline): MNHEY, SVGAGI. The CDR3 bases are TGTGCCAGCAGTTCCACCCTACAGACTAACTATGGCTACACCTTC. As protein: CASSSTLQTNYGYTF.

The V call is TRBV27, the J call TRBJ2-1, with 11 bases matching TRBD2. Germline trimming cut 2 bases from V and 8 bases from J; bases unmatched to any gene: 5. The CDR3 contains 15 residues. Germline V CDR1 and CDR2: MNHEY, SMNVEV (reference sequence). The CDR3 bases are TGTGCCAGCAGTTTACTAGCGGGAGGTAGGGATGAGCAGTTCTTC. Its translation: CASSLLAGGRDEQFF.

The V call is TRBV18, the J call TRBJ1-5, with 12 bases lining up with TRBD1. Germline V lookup: CDR1 KGHSH, CDR2 LQKENI. V was clipped by 3 bases and J by 1 base; unmatched bases: 4. CDR3 size: 17 residues. The CDR3 DNA reads as TGTGCCAGCTCACCGGGGACAGGGGGCGTGAGCAATCAGCCCCAGCATTTT. It specifies CASSPGTGGVSNQPQHF. The full variable domain, rest sourced from reference TRBV18 and TRBJ1-5, is NAGVMQNPRHLVRRRGQEARLRCSPMKGHSHVYWYRQLPEEGLKFMVYLQKENIIDESGMPKERFSAEFPKEGPSILRIQQVVRGDSAAYFCASSPGTGGVSNQPQHFGDGTRLSIL.

This chain joins TRBV5-4 and TRBJ1-2, with 7 nucleotides matching TRBD1. The CDR3 is 14 amino acids. Losses at the gene ends were 0 bases for V and 4 bases for J; bases not matched to a gene: 3. Germline V gene data show CDR1 as SGHNT and CDR2 as YYREEE (reference sequence). CDR3 region: CASSLAGQLYGYTF. In DNA, the CDR3 is TGTGCCAGCAGCTTGGCGGGACAGCTCTATGGCTACACCTTC.

This clone was found once. This rearrangement joins TRBV6-4 to TRBJ2-3; perhaps TRBD1 as D (6 bases). Germline V gene lookup returns CDR1 MRHNA and CDR2 SNTAGT. V was cut by 6 bases and J by 9 bases, with 16 bases left in between. The CDR3 has 13 amino acids. CDR3: CASSPQTGSTQYF. The CDR3 DNA reads TGTGCCAGCAGCCCTCAAACAGGGAGCACGCAGTATTTT.

The V call is TRBV11-2, the J call TRBJ1-1; 8 bases match TRBD1. Germline assignment: CDR1 SGHAT and CDR2 FQNNGV. Trimming cost V 4 bases and J 0 bases; bases outside gene matches: 10. This CDR3 spans 17 amino acids. The CDR3: CASSSSRTGLMNTEAFF. As DNA, the CDR3 is TGTGCCAGCAGCTCGAGCAGGACAGGGTTAATGAACACTGAAGCTTTCTTT.

The V call is TRBV6-1, the J call TRBJ2-3; D perhaps matches TRBD2 (5 bases). There are 14 residues in the CDR3. Germline-derived CDR1 and CDR2 are MNHNS and SASEGT. Trimming removed 2 bases from V and 5 bases from J, with 11 bases in between. CDR3 sequence reads: CASSERRVLDTQYF. The CDR3 nucleotides are TGTGCCAGCAGTGAAAGGCGGGTCCTAGATACGCAGTATTTT.

The chain carries TRBV14 and TRBJ1-1; D not certain. CDR1 is SGHDN and CDR2 is FVKESK in the germline V gene. The CDR3 runs to 13 residues. Trimming pared 3 bases from V and 8 bases from J, leaving 13 bases between. CDR3 sequence reads: CASSHQTRAEAFF. CDR3 sequence (DNA): TGTGCCAGCAGCCACCAGACAAGAGCCGAAGCTTTCTTT.

This clone was recorded a few times. The J gene is TRBJ1-5, the V gene TRBV19, with D perhaps matching TRBD1 (5 bases). From germline, CDR1 is LNHDA and CDR2 SQIVND (reference sequence). Trimming removed 10 bases at V and 5 bases at J, with 15 bases between. This CDR3 region has 13 residues. Written as DNA, the CDR3 is TGTGCCATCAAGGGACCGGGCGATCAGCCCCAGCATTTT. Amino acids: CAIKGPGDQPQHF.

Details on this clone: This may come from a read error, since a much larger clone is one base off. The chain uses TRBV28 and TRBJ2-3; D call uncertain. The V end was cut by 5 bases, the J end by 1 base, with 4 bases between. Germline V gene data show CDR1 as MDHEN and CDR2 as SYDVKM. The CDR3 length is 12 residues. Written as DNA, the CDR3 is TGTGCCAGCAGTACCGGCACAGATACGCAGTATTTT. It yields the protein CASSTGTDTQYF. The whole variable domain, filled in from reference TRBV28 and TRBJ2-3, reads DVKVTQSSRYLVKRTGEKVFLECVQDMDHENMFWYRQDPGLGLRLIYFSYDVKMKEKGDIPEGYSVSREKKERFSLILESASTNQTSMYLCASSTGTDTQYFGPGTRLTVL.

The table lists this clone with a few counts. V and J are TRBV5-1 and TRBJ2-1; D unclear. The germline CDR1 and CDR2 sequences are SGHRS and YFSETQ. CDR3 length equals 14 residues. The V and J ends lost 4 bases and 9 bases respectively, with 17 bases between them. Here the CDR3 reads CASSLDVPPTEQFF. The CDR3 DNA sequence: TGCGCCAGCAGCCTCGATGTTCCTCCGACTGAGCAGTTCTTC.

This chain joins TRBV11-3 and TRBJ1-2, with D maybe TRBD1 (5 bases). The germline V and J ends were trimmed by 3 bases and 7 bases, with 15 bases remaining between them. This CDR3 contains 14 residues. In germline, CDR1 is SGHNT, CDR2 YENEEA. CDR3 nucleotides: TGTGCCAGCAGCTTGGACTCGGGGGGAAGTGGCTACACCTTC. Residues: CASSLDSGGSGYTF.

Only a few counts were recorded for this clone. The V and J genes are TRBV7-2 and TRBJ1-2; D not resolved. Trimming stripped 5 bases from V and 7 bases from J, with 23 bases between. Per germline, CDR1 SGHTA and CDR2 FQGNSA. The CDR3 is 16 residues long. CDR3 in DNA: TGTGCCAGCAGCCGATCTCACCCTCGAGGGATAGGTGGCTACACCTTC. Translation: CASSRSHPRGIGGYTF.

This chain connects TRBV18 to TRBJ2-3, with D possibly TRBD1 on 5 matching bases. Germline V gene sequence: CDR1 KGHSH, CDR2 LQKENI. The CDR3 spans 14 residues. V lost 1 base, J lost 0 bases, and 5 bases lay in between. The CDR3 is CASSPRQSTDTQYF. The CDR3 DNA sequence: TGTGCCAGCTCACCACGACAGAGCACAGATACGCAGTATTTT.

This clone was detected only a few times. V usage is TRBV11-2 and J usage is TRBJ1-4; D remains ambiguous. Per the germline V gene, CDR1 is SGHAT and CDR2 is FQNNGV. Trimming stripped 5 bases from V and 6 bases from J, with 10 bases between. The CDR3 extends over 13 amino acids. DNA of the CDR3: TGTGCCAGCAGCCTCGGCCCAGATGAAAAACTGTTTTTT. Encoded protein: CASSLGPDEKLFF.